The 22 T cell receptor beta chains listed next were all sequenced from one sample in a study of T cells in women clearing cervical HPV infection. Measured with immunoSEQ multiplex PCR; TCRdb has only the in-frame clones, and not every one. The ten top clones account for around 3%, within a sample of about 31,000 clones. The sequencing sample was made of blood buffy coat. Receptor source: a woman between 18 and 75 years old with a cervical HPV16 infection that either progressed to CIN3+ or cleared (not recorded which).

The chain's CDR3 is CASSLGGQNTGELFF. The DNA read from the CDR3 is TGTGCCAGCAGCTTGGGCGGCCAGAACACCGGGGAG. The chain couples TRBV5-4 to TRBJ2-2; the D is unclear. The read halts 3 residues ahead of the CDR3 end, with the missing end drawn from the germline J gene. Per germline, CDR1 SGHNT and CDR2 YYREEE (reference sequence). This CDR3 comprises 15 residues. V dropped 0 bases and J dropped 1 base, with 7 bases sitting between them.

On this clone itself: The sequence runs out 3 residues before the end of the CDR3; the remainder is reconstructed from the germline J gene. V gene TRBV18 combines with J gene TRBJ2-1; D might be TRBD2 (7 bases). With 1 base removed from V and 7 bases from J, the gap between germline ends came to 17 bases. The CDR3 is 16 amino acids. Germline V gives CDR1 KGHSH, CDR2 LQKENI. CDR3: CASSPRGGRGVNEQFF. CDR3 bases read: TGTGCCAGCTCACCACGGGGGGGCCGGGGTGTAAATGAG.

A note on this clone: The CDR3 is cut off 3 residues early in the read; its end comes from the germline J gene. The chain recombines TRBV5-1 with TRBJ2-3; 8 nucleotides agree with TRBD2. This CDR3 spans 20 amino acids. In germline, CDR1 is SGHRS, CDR2 YFSETQ. The V gene end was trimmed by 0 bases and the J gene end by 2 bases; junction bases not matched to a gene: 17. CDR3 sequence reads: CASSLDRPRLGLAHTDTQYF. The CDR3 bases that were read are TGCGCCAGCAGCTTGGACAGGCCCCGACTTGGACTAGCACACACAGATACG.

Of note for this clone: Coverage ceases 3 residues before the CDR3 finishes, and the germline J gene fills in the end. The V gene is TRBV28, the J gene TRBJ2-5; 13 nucleotides line up with TRBD2. The germline V gene has CDR1 MDHEN and CDR2 SYDVKM. Unmatched junction bases numbered 0, after V lost 3 bases and J lost 2 bases. The CDR3 loop spans 15 amino acids. CDR3 bases read: TGTGCCAGCAGTTTGACTAGCGGGGGGCAAGAGACC. Translating gives CASSLTSGGQET. The CDR3 as a whole reads CASSLTSGGQETQYF.

As for this clone: The CDR3 is cut off 3 residues early in the read; its end comes from the germline J gene. This chain connects TRBV19 to TRBJ2-4, with TRBD1 matching 10 bases. CDR3 length: 16 amino acids. CDR1 is LNHDA, CDR2 SQIVND, per germline (reference sequence). The part of the CDR3 DNA that was read is TGTGCCAGTAGTACACACTCCGGGACAGGGGACTATGGT. This encodes CASSTHSGTGDYG. The whole CDR3 region reads CASSTHSGTGDYGQYF.

With respect to this clone: The read finishes 3 residues shy of the CDR3 end, and the germline J gene is used to complete it. The chain uses TRBV20-1 and TRBJ2-3; TRBD1 is a possible D gene (6 bases). Germline V gene sequence: CDR1 DFQATT, CDR2 SNEGSKA (reference sequence). This CDR3 region has 15 residues. CDR3 region: CSARWGIRDNQPQYF. CDR3 bases read: TGCAGTGCTAGATGGGGGATAAGGGACAATCAGCCG.

In regard to this clone: Coverage ceases 3 residues before the CDR3 finishes, and the germline J gene fills in the end. The rearrangement links TRBV18 to TRBJ1-6; tentative D call: TRBD1 (6 bases). CDR1 and CDR2 from the germline V gene are KGHSH and LQKENI. V was cut by 7 bases and J by 5 bases, with 12 bases left in between. This CDR3 is built from 14 residues. This chain's CDR3 is CASCDRRNNSPLHF. The covered CDR3 bases are TGTGCCAGCTGTGACAGGAGAAATAATTCACCC.

On this clone itself: Sequencing ends 3 residues short of the CDR3 end; the germline J gene provides the rest. The rearrangement joins TRBV4-1 to TRBJ1-2; possible D gene TRBD1, 5 bases. Germline V gives CDR1 MGHRA, CDR2 YSYEKL. The CDR3 is made up of 13 amino acids. Trimming shortened V by 4 bases and J by 2 bases, and 8 bases separated the two germline ends. CDR3 DNA (partial): TGCGCCAGCAGCCTAGGACAAAACTATGGC. Its protein product is CASSLGQNYG. The CDR3, in full, reads CASSLGQNYGYTF.

CDR3 DNA (partial): TGTGCCAGCAGCTCCCCTGTCGGGGGGGGAACCTACGAG. This encodes CASSSPVGGGTYE. The CDR3 in its entirety is CASSSPVGGGTYEQYF. The V and J genes are TRBV5-4 and TRBJ2-7; TRBD2 matches at 8 bases. The CDR3 end falls 3 residues outside the read, so it is completed with the germline J gene. The CDR3 spans 16 residues. Trimming cost V 3 bases and J 2 bases; bases outside gene matches: 10. Looked up from germline, CDR1 is SGHNT and CDR2 is YYREEE (reference sequence).

About this clone: Sequencing ends 3 residues short of the CDR3 end; the germline J gene provides the rest. The chain combines TRBV30 with TRBJ2-7; 8 bases are a match to TRBD1. This CDR3 is 15 amino acids long. Per germline, CDR1 GTSNPN and CDR2 SVGIG (reference sequence). The junction had 10 bases not matched to a gene; V was cut back by 6 bases and J by 0 bases. The sequenced part of the CDR3 DNA is TGTGCCTGTTCCGGGACAGGAAAAAGCTCCTACGAG. It is translated as CACSGTGKSSYE. The whole CDR3 region reads CACSGTGKSSYEQYF. Together with reference TRBV30 and TRBJ2-7, the CDR3 gives the full variable domain: SQTIHQWPATLVQPVGSPLSLECTVEGTSNPNLYWYRQAAGRGLQLLFYSVGIGQISSEVPQNLSASRPQDRQFILSSKKLLLSDSGFYLCACSGTGKSSYEQYFGPGTRLTVT.

A note on this clone: The read terminates 3 residues ahead of where the CDR3 ends, so the germline J gene completes it. The chain carries TRBV20-1 and TRBJ1-2; TRBD1 matches at 8 bases. The CDR3 totals 13 residues. The V and J ends lost 6 bases and 5 bases, in that order; junction bases with no gene match: 8. The germline CDR1 and CDR2 sequences are DFQATT and SNEGSKA (reference sequence). CDR3 DNA (partial): TGCAGTGCGAATCAGGGGGCAAGTTATGGC. The encoded protein is CSANQGASYG. From start to end, the CDR3 is CSANQGASYGYTF.

In the case of this clone: The read is 3 residues too short to cover the CDR3 end, so that end is filled in from the germline J gene. This sequence joins TRBV7-2 and TRBJ2-2; unclear D gene. V lost 1 base and J 0 bases, leaving 3 bases between the germline ends. This CDR3 has 14 residues. Germline V lookup: CDR1 SGHTA, CDR2 FQGNSA. Partial CDR3 DNA: TGTGCCAGCAGCTTAGAGCCGAACACCGGGGAG. It specifies CASSLEPNTGE. From start to end, the CDR3 is CASSLEPNTGELFF.

As for this clone: The observed sequence ends 3 residues before the CDR3 terminus, with the missing tail filled in from the germline J gene. V is TRBV5-4 and J is TRBJ2-7; 12 bases map to TRBD2. Germline values: CDR1 SGHNT, CDR2 YYREEE (reference sequence). The CDR3 totals 16 residues. V was pared by 4 bases and J by 5 bases, with 10 bases of the junction left unmatched. The CDR3 DNA, read in part, is TGTGCCAGCAGCGTCGGGACTAGCGGGCGTCCTAACGAG. It codes for CASSVGTSGRPNE. The complete CDR3 protein is CASSVGTSGRPNEQYF.

As to this clone: The CDR3 end falls 3 residues outside the read, so it is completed with the germline J gene. Different DNA sequences within this sample yield the same CDR3. The J gene is TRBJ1-5, the V gene TRBV2; no clear D gene. The germline V gene encodes CDR1 SNHLY and CDR2 FYNNEI. The CDR3 contains 14 residues. Trimming stripped 4 bases from V and 0 bases from J, with 7 bases between. The CDR3 bases that were read are TGTGCCAGCAGTGCGCAGTATAGCAATCAGCCC. Translation gives CASSAQYSNQP. The whole CDR3 is CASSAQYSNQPQHF.

In the case of this clone: The read comes to an end 3 residues before the CDR3 does, leaving the germline J gene to fill in the end. The chain employs TRBV10-2 and TRBJ1-2; no clear D gene. This CDR3 has 16 residues. Trimming shortened V by 7 bases and J by 1 base, and 19 bases separated the two germline ends. From germline, CDR1 is WSHSY and CDR2 SAAADI. The sequenced CDR3 bases are TGCGCCAGCACCCGACAAGCTGTCGGAGATAACTATGGC. Amino acids: CASTRQAVGDNYG. The full-length CDR3 reads as CASTRQAVGDNYGYTF.

A note on this clone: The read terminates 3 residues ahead of where the CDR3 ends, so the germline J gene completes it. This sequence joins TRBV7-3 and TRBJ2-2, with 8 bases matching TRBD1. The ends lost 4 bases at V and 7 bases at J; junction bases unmatched: 8. In germline, CDR1 is SGHTA, CDR2 FQGTGA. This CDR3 comprises 15 residues. The covered CDR3 bases are TGTGCCAGCAGCTGGTCAGGGGGCTCGGGCGGGGAG. Encoded protein: CASSWSGGSGGE. The CDR3 as a whole reads CASSWSGGSGGELFF.

Concerning this clone itself: The junction differs from germline at one of its ends, possibly a read error. The CDR3 extends 3 residues past the end of the read, so its final part is completed from the germline J gene. V usage is TRBV6-1 and J usage is TRBJ1-1, with TRBD1 identical over 8 bases. CDR3 length equals 14 residues. CDR1 and CDR2 (germline): MNHNS, SASEGT. The sequenced part of the CDR3 DNA is TGTGCCAGCAGTGAACGGGACAGGAACGCTGAA. Protein sequence: CASSERDRNAE. The full CDR3 protein reads CASSERDRNAEAFF.

Notes on this clone: With the read ending 3 residues before the CDR3 end, the germline J gene is used to fill in that end. V usage is TRBV6-1 and J usage is TRBJ2-2; perhaps TRBD1 as D (5 bases). The CDR3 length is 16 residues. Germline loops: CDR1 MNHNS, CDR2 SASEGT. CDR3 protein: CASSEGWGSYNSPLFF. CDR3 DNA (partial): TGTGCCAGCAGTGAAGGGTGGGGCAGCTATAATTCACCG.

Concerning this clone itself: The read is 3 residues too short to cover the CDR3 end, so that end is filled in from the germline J gene. V usage is TRBV2 and J usage is TRBJ1-1; 11 nucleotides line up with TRBD1. CDR1 and CDR2 from the germline V gene are SNHLY and FYNNEI. The trim removed 6 bases at V and 4 bases at J, leaving 7 bases unmatched. CDR3 size: 15 residues. CDR3 in amino acids: CASSPRTGGSTEAFF. Partial CDR3 DNA: TGTGCCAGCAGCCCCCGGACAGGGGGCAGCACTGAA.

Comment on this clone: The missing CDR3 end, 3 residues past where the read stops, is filled in from the germline J gene. The V call is TRBV19, the J call TRBJ2-7, with D unresolved. The V end lost 5 bases, the J end lost 6 bases, and 11 bases lay between the germline ends. This CDR3 has 12 residues. Germline-derived CDR1 and CDR2 are LNHDA and SQIVND (reference sequence). CDR3 region: CASSLIGGEQYF. The CDR3 DNA, read in part, is TGTGCCAGTAGTCTCATCGGCGGCGAG.

Details on this clone: The read halts 3 residues ahead of the CDR3 end, with the missing end drawn from the germline J gene. The chain combines TRBV6-2 or TRBV6-3 with TRBJ1-4; 7 nucleotides agree with TRBD1. V was pared by 7 bases and J by 7 bases, with 9 bases of the junction left unmatched. This CDR3 has 14 residues. The germline V gene encodes CDR1 MNHEY and CDR2 SVGEGT. CDR3 DNA (partial): TGTGCCAGCAAGCCCCGAGGGGGCGCTGAAAAA. Protein sequence: CASKPRGGAEK. The entire CDR3 sequence reads CASKPRGGAEKLFF.

Concerning this clone: The read ends 3 residues before the CDR3 terminus; that terminus is restored from the germline J gene. The rearrangement links TRBV7-8 to TRBJ1-2; tentative D call: TRBD1 (6 bases). V was cut by 5 bases and J by 2 bases, with 9 bases left in between. The CDR3 covers 13 residues. Germline-derived CDR1 and CDR2 are SGHVS and FQNEAQ. The sequenced CDR3 bases are TGTGCCAGCAGCAGGACAGAGAACTATGGC. It encodes CASSRTENYG. The CDR3, in full, reads CASSRTENYGYTF.